The source of this T cell receptor (beta chain) is a study of neoadjuvant nivolumab and ipilimumab in lung cancer. Study as a whole: Patients got nivolumab 3 mg/kg on days 1, 15 and 29; combination added ipilimumab 1 mg/kg day 1.

The repertoire was sequenced with immunoSEQ multiplex PCR; TCRdb's copy has only in-frame clones and lacks some. The repertoire holds tens of thousands of clones, with 89% as singletons. Broader study findings: Pretherapy blood TCR richness correlated positively with resected tumor richness. TCR richness and clonality were higher in tumors than adjacent uninvolved lung.

Comments on this clone: What it binds is unknown.

Trimming took off 2 bases at V and 3 bases at J, with 6 bases between the two ends. Germline V gene data show CDR1 as MGHDK and CDR2 as SYGVNS. The CDR3 has 13 amino acids. This TCR was recovered from an adult with non-small cell lung cancer. The material sequenced was peripheral blood, taken before neoadjuvant nivolumab, alone or with ipilimumab. The chain links TRBV25-1 to TRBJ2-3; no clear D gene. CDR3 DNA sequence: TGTGCCAGCAGTGAAGTAGGGACAGATACGCAGTATTTT. Protein product: CASSEVGTDTQYF. The variable domain in full, with the rest retrieved from reference TRBV25-1 and TRBJ2-3, is EADIYQTPRYLVIGTGKKITLECSQTMGHDKMYWYQQDPGMELHLIHYSYGVNSTEKGDLSSESTVSRIRTEHFPLTLESARPSHTSQYLCASSEVGTDTQYFGPGTRLTVL.